This entry is about one T cell receptor beta chain. The CDR3 length is 15 residues. The V segment lost 2 bases and the J segment 4 bases; nucleotides outside the gene matches: 3. Per the germline V gene, CDR1 is SGHRS and CDR2 is YFSETQ. The entry originates in a study of cytomegalovirus exposure and HLA in healthy donors. From the roughly 110-subject validation cohort, which was separate from the roughly 670-subject first cohort, the donors were drawn. Here immunoSEQ multiplex PCR was the method, and the copy in TCRdb shows in-frame clones only, minus some. This sample carries about 160,000 clones, over 85% of them seen once, and the ten largest clones take 10% to 13%.

This chain connects TRBV5-1 to TRBJ2-2; 9 bases line up with TRBD1. The sample was PBMCs. The receptor was derived from a woman aged 18-29 years in good health and CMV-seropositive. The CDR3: CASSLQGASTGELFF. DNA for the CDR3: TGCGCCAGCAGCTTACAGGGGGCCTCCACCGGGGAGCTGTTTTTT.